This T cell receptor beta chain is drawn from a study of shared clonotypes between healthy human individuals. As for the study in general: Per-donor plates numbered three CD4 naive, three CD4 memory, two CD8 naive and one CD8 memory. Study-level points and caveats: The study drew on few donors, limiting represented genetic and exposure-history diversity.

In the source study's methods: ImmunoSEQ supplied junction-only sequences lacking quality scores, so filtering was different. TCRdb keeps only in-frame clones here, not all; method: immunoSEQ multiplex PCR. V and J calls and clone size are as listed in that table; D and trimming were resolved from the DNA. Of millions of clones detected, approximately 95% appear once; the ten largest clones hold roughly 0.13%. The CDR3 length is 15 residues. Germline CDR1 is LGHNA and CDR2 is YSLEER. V lost 3 bases and J lost 2; bases outside the gene matches: 4. Subsets obtained from CD4+ cells comprised CD45RA+ naive and CD45RA-negative memory cells. In regard to this clone: Antigen specificity is unknown.

This sequence joins TRBV4-3 and TRBJ2-4, with TRBD2 matching over 7 bases. The TCR was taken from a man aged 18 to 30 in good health. The sequenced material came from naive CD4+ T cells sorted from blood. The subset denotes: CD45RA+ positively selected. Here the CDR3 DNA reads TGCGCCAGCAGCCAGGGAGGGGTGACCAAAAACATTCAGTACTTC. It encodes CASSQGGVTKNIQYF.